The 3 T cell receptor beta chains in this list originate from one sample, sequenced in a study of shared clonotypes between healthy human individuals. The table came from immunoSEQ multiplex PCR; TCRdb's copy has only in-frame clones and leaves some out. The sample has some 2.1 million clones; 85% to 95% are singletons. Sequenced sample: naive CD4+ T cells sorted from blood. Subset denoted: CD45RA+ positively selected. The source of these receptors is a man between 18 and 29 years old in good health.

The chain carries TRBV10-3 and TRBJ2-1, with 7 bases identical to TRBD1. Germline V gives CDR1 ENHRY, CDR2 SYGVKD. V shed 8 bases, J shed 4 bases, and the junction held 5 bases outside the gene matches. CDR3 length equals 13 residues. CDR3 DNA: TGTGCCATCGGGGGACAGTCTTACAATGAGCAGTTCTTC. Translated, it gives CAIGGQSYNEQFF.

On this clone: At one of its ends the junction is not consistent with the germline gene, which may arise from a read error. CDR3 in DNA: TGTGCCAGCAGCTTGGCCAACCGCGGGAGAGTATTC. This codes for CASSLANRGRVF. The rearrangement links TRBV5-4 to TRBJ2-7; TRBD2 aligns across 7 bases. Germline V gene sequence: CDR1 SGHNT, CDR2 YYREEE (reference sequence). The CDR3 is 12 residues long.

This clone was observed once. The V gene is TRBV18, the J gene TRBJ1-1, with no clear D. CDR3 length: 14 amino acids. The V gene lost 1 base and the J gene lost 2 bases, with 8 bases spanning the gap. Germline CDR1 reads KGHSH; CDR2 reads LQKENI. The CDR3 here is CASSPLASNTEAFF. CDR3 bases: TGTGCCAGCTCACCACTGGCCAGTAACACTGAAGCTTTCTTT.